This T cell receptor (beta chain) was retrieved from a study of blood T cell dynamics during melanoma immunotherapy. Time point in this sample: week 3, after first cycle of checkpoint inhibitor. Blood was drawn before treatment and at week 3 after checkpoint blockade. Patients had no prior systemic cancer treatment, immunosuppressants or other active cancers. The length of the CDR3 is 11 residues. In germline, CDR1 is PRHDT, CDR2 FYEKMQ (reference sequence). Trimming cost V 4 bases and J 14 bases, with 13 bases left between them. The repertoire was sequenced with immunoSEQ multiplex PCR; TCRdb's copy has only in-frame clones and lacks some. Of fewer than 15,000 clones listed, 70% to 90% are singletons.

The sequence was collected from a human donor with melanoma. The V call is TRBV13, the J call TRBJ2-3; weak D call: TRBD2 (6 bases). The source was blood, collected from a patient treated with checkpoint blockade. CDR3 region: CASSSGTSPYF. CDR3 sequence (DNA): TGTGCCAGCAGCTCCGGGACTTCTCCGTATTTT.